These 4 T cell receptor beta chains originate from one sample sequenced in a study of T cells in Graves' hyperthyroidism and ophthalmopathy. Amplified regions were TCR beta CDR3 sequences from RNA transcripts. Carried out on the TCR CDR3, a first-round RT-PCR used the HTBI primer set. TCRdb itself ran the multiplex PCR reads through MiXCR, one entry per CDR3 protein. The table records more than 75,000 distinct CDR3 sequences, roughly half of them present only once. Specimen: blood. All receptors derive from a woman aged 40 to 55 with Graves' hyperthyroidism.

The chain couples TRBV15 to TRBJ2-5, with 11 bases matching TRBD2. Per the germline V gene, CDR1 is LNHNV and CDR2 is YYDKDF (reference sequence). The CDR3 extends over 17 amino acids. V lost 5 bases, J lost 3 bases, and 11 bases stayed unmatched. The CDR3 loop is CATSPPTSGTVKETQYF. The CDR3 nucleotides are TGTGCCACCAGCCCGCCGACTAGCGGGACAGTAAAAGAGACCCAGTACTTC.

In this sample, this clonotype turned up many times. The chain joins TRBV20-1 to TRBJ1-1; D uncertain. The V end was cut by 1 base, the J end by 1 base, with 1 base between. CDR1 is DFQATT, CDR2 SNEGSKA, per germline (reference sequence). There are 11 residues in the CDR3. The CDR3 DNA follows: TGCAGTGCTAGAGGGAACACTGAAGCTTTCTTT. This encodes CSARGNTEAFF.

The genes are TRBV2 and TRBJ1-5; D call uncertain. The length of the CDR3 is 15 residues. The V end lost 5 bases, the J end lost 6 bases, and 17 bases lay between the germline ends. The germline V gene has CDR1 SNHLY and CDR2 FYNNEI. CDR3 nucleotide sequence: TGTGCCAGCAGTCCCACGACGGCCGGTAGTCAGCCCCAGCATTTT. It yields the protein CASSPTTAGSQPQHF.

This clonotype was seen ten or more times. This sequence joins TRBV6-5 and TRBJ2-5, with 7 bases lining up with TRBD2. J gave up 0 bases and V 7 bases, and 2 bases lay outside the gene matches. Germline-derived CDR1 and CDR2 are MNHEY and SVGAGI. The CDR3 contains 13 residues. The CDR3 spells CASITSDQETQYF. In DNA, the CDR3 is TGTGCCAGCATTACTAGCGACCAAGAGACCCAGTACTTC.